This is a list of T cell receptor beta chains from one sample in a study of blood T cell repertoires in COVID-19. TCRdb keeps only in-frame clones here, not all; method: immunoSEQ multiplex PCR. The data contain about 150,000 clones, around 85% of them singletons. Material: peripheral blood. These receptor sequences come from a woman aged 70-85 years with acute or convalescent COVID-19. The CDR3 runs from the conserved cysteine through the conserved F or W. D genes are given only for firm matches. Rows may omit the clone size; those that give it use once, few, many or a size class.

CATSDTPDREEGDTEAFF	TGTGCCACCAGTGATACTCCGGACAGGGAAGAAGGGGACACTGAAGCTTTCTTT	TRBD1	TRBV24-1	TRBJ1-1	once
CASSWDRGNTIYF	TGTGCCAGCAGCTGGGACAGGGGAAACACCATATATTTT	TRBD1	TRBV7-2	TRBJ1-3	.
CASSADWGINTGELFF	TGTGCCAGCAGCGCGGACTGGGGTATCAACACCGGGGAGCTGTTTTTT	.	TRBV7-8	TRBJ2-2	.
CASSLLGAGGKSGELFF	TGTGCCAGCAGTTTACTCGGGGCAGGGGGCAAGTCCGGGGAGCTGTTTTTT	TRBD1	TRBV28	TRBJ2-2	.
CASSLTGSRSSGQPQHF	TGTGCCAGCAGTTTGACAGGGAGTCGGAGTAGTGGTCAGCCCCAGCATTTT	TRBD1	TRBV27	TRBJ1-5	few
CASSRLAALHF	TGTGCCAGCAGCCGATTGGCGGCCCTCCACTTT	.	TRBV6-2/TRBV6-3	TRBJ1-6	.
CASSQEGQGSPLHF	TGCGCCAGCAGCCAAGAGGGACAGGGGTCACCCCTCCACTTT	TRBD1	TRBV4-3	TRBJ1-6	once
CASRLSAGSKLRGYTF	TGTGCCAGCAGACTCTCGGCGGGAAGCAAGCTTAGGGGCTACACCTTC	.	TRBV28	TRBJ1-2	once
CASRPSNRNTYGYTF	TGTGCCAGCAGACCTTCGAACAGGAATACATATGGCTACACCTTC	.	TRBV28	TRBJ1-2	.
CASTLAGGPGDTQYF	TGTGCCAGCACCCTAGCGGGGGGGCCCGGAGATACGCAGTATTTT	TRBD2	TRBV5-8	TRBJ2-3	.
CASSYHRGGNTEAFF	TGTGCCAGCAGTTACCACAGGGGAGGGAACACTGAAGCTTTCTTT	TRBD1	TRBV6-6	TRBJ1-1	.
CASSSKNTGGSEAFF	TGCGCCAGCAGCTCTAAGAACACAGGGGGGTCTGAAGCTTTCTTT	TRBD1	TRBV5-1	TRBJ1-1	.
CASSSGQFTEKLFF	TGTGCCAGCAGTTCCGGACAATTTACGGAAAAACTGTTTTTT	.	TRBV28	TRBJ1-4	few
CATSGQDNYGYTF	TGTGCCACCAGTGGACAGGATAACTATGGCTACACCTTC	.	TRBV24-1	TRBJ1-2	.
CATSLGGGTGELFF	TGTGCCACCTCTCTCGGGGGTGGCACCGGGGAGCTGTTTTTT	.	TRBV10-3	TRBJ2-2	.
CASSLLLLVSTEAFF	TGTGCCAGCAGCTTATTGTTGCTTGTGAGCACTGAAGCTTTCTTT	.	TRBV13	TRBJ1-1	.
CASSIRQGYTGELFF	TGTGCCAGCAGTATTAGACAGGGGTACACCGGGGAGCTGTTTTTT	TRBD1	TRBV28	TRBJ2-2	.
CASSLGQGVGYEQYF	TGTGCCAGCAGCTTGGGGCAGGGGGTGGGCTACGAGCAGTACTTC	TRBD1	TRBV5-6	TRBJ2-7	.
CASSQKVEGTEAFF	TGTGCCAGCTCACAGAAGGTGGAGGGCACTGAAGCTTTCTTT	.	TRBV18	TRBJ1-1	.
CASSLDRVNTEAFF	TGTGCCAGCAGCCTGGACAGAGTGAACACTGAAGCTTTCTTT	.	TRBV5-6	TRBJ1-1	.
CASRPTGIYGYTF	TGTGCCAGCAGGCCTACAGGGATCTATGGCTACACCTTC	.	TRBV2	TRBJ1-2	.
CASGTSGGLVALETQYF	TGTGCCAGTGGGACTAGCGGGGGCCTGGTCGCGTTGGAGACCCAGTACTTC	TRBD2	TRBV19	TRBJ2-5	.